This T cell receptor beta chain was recorded in a study of cytotoxic CD8 clonotypes in ibrutinib-treated CLL. The CDR3 consists of 14 residues. The germline CDR1 and CDR2 sequences are LNHDA and SQIVND (reference sequence). V shed 8 bases and J shed 8 bases, with 19 bases lying between them. TCRdb's copy holds only in-frame clones and misses some; the assay was immunoSEQ multiplex PCR. This table holds about 140,000 clones, 91% found once. The chain couples TRBV19 to TRBJ2-1; D is ambiguous. Sequenced material: PBMCs, taken after 12 months of ibrutinib treatment. This receptor was taken from a human donor with chronic lymphocytic leukemia. Here the CDR3 DNA reads TGTGCCAGTCGTAAAATGGTTTCCGCAGATGAGCAGTTCTTC. This sequence encodes CASRKMVSADEQFF.